This TCR beta chain is drawn from a study of siplizumab effects on memory and regulatory T cells. Regarding the study as a whole: Alloreactive clones mapping to unstimulated subsets formed only a minor fraction.

TCRdb's copy holds only in-frame clones and misses some; the assay was immunoSEQ multiplex PCR. Of 94,000 or so clones listed, roughly 95% are singletons. A remark on this clone: Antigen specificity is unknown.

The CDR3 is made up of 14 amino acids. Trimming left V 5 bases short and J 5 bases short, with 12 bases between. From germline, CDR1 is SGHAT and CDR2 FQNNGV. Material: naive CD4+ T cells sorted from blood. The clonotype comes from a human donor in good health. The genes are TRBV11-2 and TRBJ2-2; D is possibly TRBD1 (5 bases). CDR3 nucleotide sequence: TGTGCCAGCAGCCCCCTAGGGGAAACCGGGGAGCTGTTTTTT. Amino acid sequence: CASSPLGETGELFF.